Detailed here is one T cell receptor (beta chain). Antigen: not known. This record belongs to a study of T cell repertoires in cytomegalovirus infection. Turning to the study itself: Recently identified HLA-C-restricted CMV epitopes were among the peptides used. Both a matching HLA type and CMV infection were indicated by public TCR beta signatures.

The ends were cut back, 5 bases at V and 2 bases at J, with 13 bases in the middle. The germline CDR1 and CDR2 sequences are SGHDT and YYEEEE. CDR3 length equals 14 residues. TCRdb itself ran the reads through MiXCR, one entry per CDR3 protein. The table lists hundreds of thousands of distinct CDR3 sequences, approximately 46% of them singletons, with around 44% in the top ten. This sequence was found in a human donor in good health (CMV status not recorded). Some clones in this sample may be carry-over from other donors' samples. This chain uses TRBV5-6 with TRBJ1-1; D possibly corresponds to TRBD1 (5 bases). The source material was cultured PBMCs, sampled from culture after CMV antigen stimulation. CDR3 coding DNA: TGTGCCAGCAGACTCACCCAGGGAAACACTGAAGCTTTCTTT. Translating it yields CASRLTQGNTEAFF.